This TCR beta chain emerged from a study of blood T cell repertoires in COVID-19. Across the study: Spain, Italy and the United States supplied samples that represented acute and convalescent COVID-19. PBMCs, B-cell-depleted T cells, or T cells provided the cDNA or gDNA that made up the material.

Sequenced by immunoSEQ multiplex PCR; TCRdb stores in-frame clones only, minus some. The sample carries 60,000 or so clones, approximately 90% recorded once. V gave up 6 bases and J gave up 0 bases, with 9 bases separating them. The CDR3 is 14 residues long. Germline lookup yields CDR1 SGHTA and CDR2 FQGNSA. The genes are TRBV7-2 and TRBJ1-5; D is perhaps TRBD1 (5 bases). The specimen was peripheral blood. The receptor was derived from a human donor with active COVID-19. The donor label of this sample is uncertain. CDR3 residues: CASRRGYSNQPQHF. CDR3 nucleotide sequence: TGTGCCAGCAGAAGGGGCTATAGCAATCAGCCCCAGCATTTT.